This T cell receptor (beta chain) was sequenced during a study of shared clonotypes between healthy human individuals. The overall study: Participating donors consisted of a couple of women and a few men aged 18 to 49. General observations from the study: In this cohort, only blood was sampled, and tissue repertoires likely differ.

Deep-level settings were used for running the assay. Study processing details: Filtering of immunoSEQ junctional sequences could not match full-length read filtering. Produced via immunoSEQ multiplex PCR; TCRdb's table is partial and in-frame only. D and trimming come from the DNA, and the V and J calls and clone size come from that table. The sample has around 2,000,000 clones; approximately 94% are singletons. Naive CD8 cells lacked CD45RO, underwent positive selection for CCR7 and left out terminally differentiated effector memory CD45RA+ cells. As regards this clone: Its specificity is unknown.

The CDR3 spans 14 residues. Germline V gives CDR1 MNHEY, CDR2 SMNVEV (reference sequence). V trimming: 4 bases; J trimming: 4 bases; junction bases outside the gene matches: 7. The rearrangement links TRBV27 to TRBJ2-7, with 7 bases matching TRBD1. Material: naive CD8+ T cells from PBMCs. This sequence originates from a man aged 18 to 30 in good health. Some clones in this sample may be carry-over from other donors' samples. DNA for the CDR3: TGTGCCAGCAGTTCTCACGACAGGGCATACGAGCAGTACTTC. The encoded protein is CASSSHDRAYEQYF.